Following are 30 T cell receptor beta chains from one sample sequenced in a study of blood T cell repertoires in COVID-19. Data came from immunoSEQ multiplex PCR; TCRdb stores just in-frame clones and leaves some out. The table lists about 380,000 clones, around 91% of them singletons, with 6.5% in the top ten. The sample taken for sequencing was peripheral blood. The receptors come from a man between 18 and 29 years old with active or convalescent COVID-19.

V gene TRBV2 combines with J gene TRBJ1-5, with 8 bases identical to TRBD1. This CDR3 comprises 14 residues. The germline V gene has CDR1 SNHLY and CDR2 FYNNEI. V gave up 6 bases and J gave up 6 bases; unmatched junction bases: 7. CDR3 protein: CASRGGQGVQPQHF. The CDR3 DNA sequence: TGTGCCAGCAGGGGCGGACAGGGCGTTCAGCCCCAGCATTTT.

The DNA of the CDR3 is TGTGCCAGCAGTCTACTGACAGGGACTGAAGCTTTCTTT. Its translation is CASSLLTGTEAFF. The chain has TRBV6-2 or TRBV6-3 and TRBJ1-1; 7 bases map to TRBD1. The CDR3 runs 13 residues. CDR1 and CDR2 (germline): MNHEY, SVGEGT. V shed 5 bases, J shed 5 bases, and the junction held 5 bases outside the gene matches.

The chain recombines TRBV7-2 with TRBJ1-2; tentatively, D is TRBD1 (6 bases). CDR1 SGHTA and CDR2 FQGNSA come from the germline V gene. This CDR3 spans 15 amino acids. The V end was cut by 2 bases, the J end by 2 bases, with 12 bases between. CDR3 sequence reads: CASSLMAGENYGYTF. CDR3 in DNA: TGTGCCAGCAGCTTAATGGCAGGGGAGAACTATGGCTACACCTTC.

This chain joins TRBV27 and TRBJ1-1; perhaps TRBD1 as D (5 bases). The CDR3 spans 17 residues. Germline V gene lookup returns CDR1 MNHEY and CDR2 SMNVEV (reference sequence). CDR3: CATKERQFRGINTEAFF. The CDR3, as DNA: TGTGCTACCAAAGAAAGACAGTTTAGGGGCATAAACACTGAAGCTTTCTTT.

This chain links TRBV6-1 with TRBJ2-2, with 7 positions matching TRBD2. There are 15 residues in the CDR3. V dropped 3 bases and J dropped 5; count of bases not matched to a gene: 6. Germline V gene data show CDR1 as MNHNS and CDR2 as SASEGT. DNA for the CDR3: TGTGCCAGCAGTGAGGGCGGGGGAGGGACCGGGGAGCTGTTTTTT. Residues: CASSEGGGGTGELFF.

This sequence joins TRBV6-5 and TRBJ2-5, with TRBD2 matching over 9 bases. The J segment lost 2 bases and the V segment lost 2 bases, leaving 6 bases of the junction unmatched. The CDR3 contains 16 residues. Germline V gives CDR1 MNHEY, CDR2 SVGAGI. Here the CDR3 reads CASSYALAGKQETQYF. The CDR3, as DNA: TGTGCCAGCAGTTACGCGCTAGCGGGGAAACAAGAGACCCAGTACTTC.

The chain links TRBV7-8 to TRBJ2-7, with 7 nucleotides matching TRBD1. This CDR3 contains 14 residues. With V trimmed by 4 bases and J by 5 bases, 8 bases remained unmatched. Per the germline V gene, CDR1 is SGHVS and CDR2 is FQNEAQ. CDR3 DNA sequence: TGTGCCAGCAGCTACCCGACAGGGCTCCACGAGCAGTACTTC. Encoded protein: CASSYPTGLHEQYF.

The rearrangement joins TRBV9 to TRBJ2-7, with a weak D call TRBD1 (6 bases). The CDR3 extends over 14 amino acids. Germline V gene lookup returns CDR1 SGDLS and CDR2 YYNGEE. The V and J ends lost 0 bases and 2 bases respectively, with 9 bases between them. The CDR3 region has the DNA TGTGCCAGCAGCGTAGAAGGGACAACCTACGAGCAGTACTTC. Its protein product is CASSVEGTTYEQYF. The full variable domain, completed using reference TRBV9 and TRBJ2-7, is DSGVTQTPKHLITATGQRVTLRCSPRSGDLSVYWYQQSLDQGLQFLIQYYNGEERAKGNILERFSAQQFPDLHSELNLSSLELGDSALYFCASSVEGTTYEQYFGPGTRLTVT.

The chain has TRBV24-1 and TRBJ1-5; D not certain. Trimming pared 4 bases from V and 4 bases from J, leaving 4 bases between. The CDR3 totals 12 residues. Germline values: CDR1 KGHDR, CDR2 SFDVKD. CDR3 protein: CATSDQNQPQHF. CDR3 nucleotides: TGTGCCACCAGTGACCAGAATCAGCCCCAGCATTTT.

The J gene is TRBJ1-1, the V gene TRBV30; tentatively, D is TRBD1 (5 bases). Trimming left V 2 bases short and J 3 bases short, with 10 bases between. Germline CDR1 GTSNPN, CDR2 SVGIG (reference sequence). The CDR3 consists of 13 residues. CDR3 sequence reads: CAWSQGHDTEAFF. CDR3 DNA sequence: TGTGCCTGGAGTCAGGGCCATGACACTGAAGCTTTCTTT.

J is TRBJ1-2 and V is TRBV29-1; D remains unclear. The V end was cut by 4 bases, the J end by 2 bases, with 20 bases between. Germline V CDR1 and CDR2: SQVTM, ANQGSEA. CDR3 length: 16 residues. In nucleotides, the CDR3 is TGCAGCGTTGCTAGGCCCCGGGTCTTAAGAAACTATGGCTACACCTTC. Residues: CSVARPRVLRNYGYTF.

This chain links TRBV10-3 with TRBJ2-7; 9 nucleotides align to TRBD2. V dropped 4 bases and J dropped 6; count of bases not matched to a gene: 10. Germline values: CDR1 ENHRY, CDR2 SYGVKD. The CDR3 consists of 15 residues. The CDR3 DNA reads as TGTGCCATCAGTGGCGAACTAGCGGGTTCGGGCGAGCAGTACTTC. Its translation is CAISGELAGSGEQYF.

The chain is built from TRBV6-7 and TRBJ2-5, with TRBD1 as a possible D gene (6 bases). TRBV6-7 is annotated as an ORF whose role is uncertain. This CDR3 has 15 residues. Deletions cut 5 bases from V and 4 bases from J, with 17 bases between. The CDR3 bases are TGTGCCAGCAGTAGACAGGAAGGCATGCGAGAGACCCAGTACTTC. Its translation: CASSRQEGMRETQYF.

The V gene is TRBV3-1 (or the pseudogene TRBV3-2), the J gene TRBJ1-4; TRBD1 is a possible D gene (5 bases). V gave up 3 bases and J gave up 4 bases, with 12 bases separating them. The CDR3 is 15 amino acids. Germline loops: CDR1 LGHDT, CDR2 YNNKEL (reference sequence). CDR3 sequence: CASSQGSGGNEKLFF. The CDR3 region has the DNA TGTGCCAGCAGCCAGGGTAGCGGGGGTAATGAAAAACTGTTTTTT.

The CDR3 DNA reads as TGCAGCGTTGCGTCAGGGTTCGATGGCTACACCTTC. This codes for CSVASGFDGYTF. V is TRBV29-1 and J is TRBJ1-2, with D perhaps matching TRBD1 (5 bases). Trimming took off 4 bases at V and 6 bases at J, with 12 bases between the two ends. The CDR3 runs to 12 residues. Germline V CDR1 and CDR2: SQVTM, ANQGSEA. The full variable domain, its missing parts supplied by reference TRBV29-1 and TRBJ1-2, is SAVISQKPSRDICQRGTSLTIQCQVDSQVTMMFWYRQQPGQSLTLIATANQGSEATYESGFVIDKFPISRPNLTFSTLTVSNMSPEDSSIYLCSVASGFDGYTFGSGTRLTVV.

This rearrangement joins TRBV18 to TRBJ1-5; D gene uncertain. The CDR3 is 13 amino acids. Germline CDR1 is KGHSH and CDR2 is LQKENI. V gave up 4 bases and J gave up 0 bases, with 4 bases separating them. CDR3 nucleotide sequence: TGTGCCAGCTCACAACATAGCAATCAGCCCCAGCATTTT. The encoded protein is CASSQHSNQPQHF.

This clone was counted between two and nine times. The chain has TRBV4-3 and TRBJ2-1; the match to TRBD2 covers 14 bases. Germline CDR1 is LGHNA and CDR2 is YSLEER. Trimming took 0 bases from V and 7 from J; bases not matched to a gene: 8. The CDR3 extends over 18 amino acids. The CDR3 DNA reads TGCGCCAGCAGCCAAGAATCGTCCGGGACTAGCGGGAGAAATGAGCAGTTCTTC. Translating it yields CASSQESSGTSGRNEQFF.

In this sample, this clone turned up once. The V call is TRBV3-1 (or the pseudogene TRBV3-2), the J call TRBJ2-1, with D maybe TRBD2 (5 bases). The CDR3 is made up of 11 amino acids. Germline values: CDR1 LGHDT, CDR2 YNNKEL (reference sequence). The V and J ends lost 3 bases and 9 bases respectively, with 6 bases between them. DNA of the CDR3: TGTGCCAGCAGCCAGGACTTTGAGCAGTTCTTC. It encodes CASSQDFEQFF.

The genes are TRBV27 and TRBJ2-7, with 10 bases identical to TRBD1. Trimming removed 2 bases from V and 2 bases from J; junction bases left unmatched: 3. CDR1 and CDR2 from the germline V gene are MNHEY and SMNVEV (reference sequence). The CDR3 is 15 residues long. The CDR3 DNA sequence: TGTGCCAGCAGTTTAAAGGGACAGGGGCCCTACGAGCAGTACTTC. It yields the protein CASSLKGQGPYEQYF.

The chain uses TRBV10-3 and TRBJ2-7, with TRBD2 identical over 8 bases. V gave up 0 bases and J gave up 2 bases; unmatched junction bases: 0. CDR3 size: 14 residues. Germline CDR1 and CDR2: ENHRY and SYGVKD. The CDR3 region has the DNA TGTGCCATCAGTGAGTCAGCGGGGGCCTACGAGCAGTACTTC. It codes for CAISESAGAYEQYF.

Written as DNA, the CDR3 is TGTGCCAGCACGAGTTCCGCTGCTGAAGCTTTCTTT. It translates to CASTSSAAEAFF. The chain is built from TRBV28 and TRBJ1-1, with D hard to call. This CDR3 contains 12 residues. Per the germline V gene, CDR1 is MDHEN and CDR2 is SYDVKM. Between the trimmed V and J ends, which lost 7 bases and 6 bases, there was a span of 12 bases.

J is TRBJ2-7 and V is TRBV4-1, with 9 bases identical to TRBD1. The CDR3 has 13 amino acids. V was pared by 4 bases and J by 3 bases, with 1 base of the junction left unmatched. Germline CDR1 MGHRA, CDR2 YSYEKL. For the CDR3, the DNA is TGCGCCAGCAGCCTGGGACAGGGCTACGAGCAGTACTTC. Its protein is CASSLGQGYEQYF.

V is TRBV7-2 and J is TRBJ2-1; the D is unclear. CDR1 is SGHTA, CDR2 FQGNSA, per germline. V was pared by 2 bases and J by 9 bases, with 14 bases between. CDR3 length equals 14 residues. This CDR3 reads CASSLMVAYAEQFF. In DNA, the CDR3 is TGTGCCAGCAGCTTAATGGTAGCTTACGCTGAGCAGTTCTTC.

The V and J genes are TRBV13 and TRBJ1-3, with D possibly being TRBD1 (5 bases). Looked up from germline, CDR1 is PRHDT and CDR2 is FYEKMQ (reference sequence). V was trimmed by 6 bases and J by 7 bases, leaving 10 bases between them. The CDR3 extends over 12 amino acids. CDR3 bases: TGTGCCAGCAGTGTGGGGGGGAACACCATATATTTT. Protein: CASSVGGNTIYF.

Comments on this clone: Germline is not matched at one junction end, which may reflect a read error. This chain links TRBV9 with TRBJ2-3; no clear D gene. The germline gives CDR1 SGDLS, CDR2 YYNGEE. The CDR3 runs 15 residues. The chain's CDR3 is CASSVSLTQPDAQYF. In DNA form, the CDR3 reads TGTGCCAGCAGCGTCTCCCTGACACAACCAGATGCGCAGTATTTT. Looking up the rest from reference TRBV9 and TRBJ2-3 gives the full variable domain: DSGVTQTPKHLITATGQRVTLRCSPRSGDLSVYWYQQSLDQGLQFLIQYYNGEERAKGNILERFSAQQFPDLHSELNLSSLELGDSALYFCASSVSLTQPDAQYFGPGTRLTVL.

V gene TRBV24-1 combines with J gene TRBJ2-3; D possibly corresponds to TRBD2 (6 bases). Per the germline V gene, CDR1 is KGHDR and CDR2 is SFDVKD. The length of the CDR3 is 14 residues. Deletions cut 5 bases from V and 3 bases from J, with 11 bases between. The CDR3: CATSGWGDTDTQYF. The CDR3 nucleotides are TGTGCCACCAGTGGATGGGGGGATACAGATACGCAGTATTTT.

The rearrangement joins TRBV12-5 to TRBJ2-1; 12 nucleotides align to TRBD2. The CDR3 is 15 amino acids. The V segment lost 3 bases and the J segment 7 bases; nucleotides outside the gene matches: 4. Germline V gene sequence: CDR1 LGHNT, CDR2 FRNRAP. Here the CDR3 DNA reads TGTGCTAGTGGTTTAGGACTAGCGGGAAGGAATGAGCAGTTCTTC. Translated, it gives CASGLGLAGRNEQFF.

This chain uses TRBV15 with TRBJ2-1, with 8 bases that match TRBD2. V gave up 1 base and J gave up 4 bases; unmatched junction bases: 3. Germline CDR1 and CDR2: LNHNV and YYDKDF (reference sequence). The CDR3 has 15 residues. This chain's CDR3 is CATSRGAGGYNEQFF. The CDR3 DNA follows: TGTGCCACCAGCAGAGGGGCGGGAGGATACAATGAGCAGTTCTTC. The variable domain in full, with the rest retrieved from reference TRBV15 and TRBJ2-1, is DAMVIQNPRYQVTQFGKPVTLSCSQTLNHNVMYWYQQKSSQAPKLLFHYYDKDFNNEADTPDNFQSRRPNTSFCFLDIRSPGLGDTAMYLCATSRGAGGYNEQFFGPGTRLTVL.

The V and J genes are TRBV5-1 and TRBJ1-1, with D maybe TRBD1 (5 bases). Per germline, CDR1 SGHRS and CDR2 YFSETQ. The CDR3 length is 15 residues. V was clipped by 4 bases and J by 1 base, with 14 bases between them. The CDR3 sequence: CASSKSLDTNTEAFF. CDR3 nucleotides: TGCGCCAGCAGCAAATCCTTGGACACGAACACTGAAGCTTTCTTT.

For the CDR3, the DNA is TGTGCCAGCTCAACACAGGGGATTACTGAAGCTTTCTTT. It is translated as CASSTQGITEAFF. This rearrangement joins TRBV18 to TRBJ1-1; 7 bases are a match to TRBD1. CDR1 and CDR2 from the germline V gene are KGHSH and LQKENI. Trimming at V came to 5 bases and at J to 5 bases, leaving 5 bases not matched to a gene. This CDR3 has 13 residues. Variable domain in full (rest from reference TRBV18 and TRBJ1-1): NAGVMQNPRHLVRRRGQEARLRCSPMKGHSHVYWYRQLPEEGLKFMVYLQKENIIDESGMPKERFSAEFPKEGPSILRIQQVVRGDSAAYFCASSTQGITEAFFGQGTRLTVV.